Listed here is a single TCR beta chain. Its antigen remains unknown. A much larger clonotype is one base distant, so this may be a read error. The TCR beta cDNA libraries contained unique molecular identifiers. TCRdb fed the PCR reads into MiXCR, producing one record per CDR3 protein. The sample includes 550,000 to 700,000 distinct CDR3 sequences, roughly 45% of them seen just once. This sample stems from a study of post-analysis software for immune sequencing data. The CDR3 loop spans 13 amino acids. Germline loops: CDR1 SGHKS, CDR2 YYEKEE (reference sequence). Study results and limitations: Multiple sclerosis patients showed significantly lower normalized Chao1 diversity than controls did. Included in a set of about 5 TRBV segments more frequent in patients than controls were TRBV5-6, TRBV5-1 and TRBV20-1.

This receptor was identified in a girl between 10 and 17 years old with multiple sclerosis. The chain joins TRBV5-5 to TRBJ2-7; TRBD2 agrees at 8 bases. Sequencing used blood. CDR3 protein: CASSSGGSYKQYF. The CDR3 DNA sequence: TGTGCCAGCAGCTCGGGGGGGAGCTACAAGCAGTACTTC.